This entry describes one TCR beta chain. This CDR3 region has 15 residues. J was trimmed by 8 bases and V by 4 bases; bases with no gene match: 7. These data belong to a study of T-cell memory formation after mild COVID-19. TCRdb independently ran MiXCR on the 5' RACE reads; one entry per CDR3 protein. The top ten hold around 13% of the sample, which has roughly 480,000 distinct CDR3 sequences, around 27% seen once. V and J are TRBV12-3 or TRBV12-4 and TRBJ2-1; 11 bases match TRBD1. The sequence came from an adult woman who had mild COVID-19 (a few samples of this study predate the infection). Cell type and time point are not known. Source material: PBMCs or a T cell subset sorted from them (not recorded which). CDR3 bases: TGTGCCAGCAGTTCCTGGGACAGGGGGTGGGATGAGCAGTTCTTC. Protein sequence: CASSSWDRGWDEQFF.